The 6 T cell receptor beta chains presented below share a single source sample, sequenced in a study of blood T cell repertoires in COVID-19. Some clones are missing from TCRdb's copy, which holds only in-frame ones; the method was immunoSEQ multiplex PCR. The sample gives fewer than 350,000 clones, approximately 91% of which show up once; about 2.1% is in the top ten. The sequenced sample consisted of PBMCs or T cells enriched from blood (not recorded which). These receptors all stem from a middle-aged woman with acute COVID-19.

The chain recombines TRBV27 with TRBJ2-2; 14 bases fit TRBD2. The germline CDR1 and CDR2 sequences are MNHEY and SMNVEV (reference sequence). The CDR3 consists of 16 residues. The junction had 4 bases not matched to a gene; V was cut back by 3 bases and J by 7 bases. CDR3 residues: CASSFRLAGGVGELFF. The CDR3 coding sequence is TGTGCCAGCAGTTTCCGACTAGCGGGAGGGGTCGGGGAGCTGTTTTTT.

The chain has TRBV27 and TRBJ2-7; tentatively, D is TRBD1 (5 bases). The CDR3 totals 15 residues. V gave up 2 bases and J gave up 2 bases, with 13 bases separating them. Looked up from germline, CDR1 is MNHEY and CDR2 is SMNVEV (reference sequence). In nucleotides, the CDR3 is TGTGCCAGCAGTTTAAGAACAGGCCTCCCCTACGAGCAGTACTTC. Translating gives CASSLRTGLPYEQYF.

The chain uses TRBV29-1 and TRBJ1-1; D remains ambiguous. This CDR3 is 13 amino acids long. The V end was cut by 2 bases, the J end by 0 bases, with 7 bases between. CDR1 and CDR2 from the germline V gene are SQVTM and ANQGSEA. CDR3 sequence: CSVETAMNTEAFF. In nucleotides, the CDR3 is TGCAGCGTTGAAACAGCTATGAACACTGAAGCTTTCTTT.

The J gene is TRBJ1-6, the V gene TRBV27, with 8 bases matching TRBD1. The V and J ends lost 5 bases and 5 bases, in that order; junction bases with no gene match: 5. Germline loops: CDR1 MNHEY, CDR2 SMNVEV (reference sequence). The CDR3 covers 15 residues. CDR3 nucleotides: TGTGCCAGCAGTCTACAGACAGGGGATAATTCACCCCTCCACTTT. It translates to CASSLQTGDNSPLHF.

The chain joins TRBV4-2 to TRBJ1-6, with 9 bases matching TRBD1. CDR3 length: 16 amino acids. J gave up 9 bases and V 1 base, and 7 bases lay outside the gene matches. Per the germline V gene, CDR1 is LGHNA and CDR2 is YNFKEQ. The chain's CDR3 is CASSQGRQGGTSPLHF. DNA of the CDR3: TGTGCCAGCAGCCAAGGCAGACAGGGGGGCACTTCACCCCTCCACTTT.

The gene calls are TRBV28 and TRBJ2-1; TRBD2 matches 10 bases. Germline loops: CDR1 MDHEN, CDR2 SYDVKM. Trimming at V came to 4 bases and at J to 2 bases, leaving 2 bases not matched to a gene. The CDR3 totals 15 residues. For the CDR3, the DNA is TGTGCCAGCAGTTCGAGCGGGGGGGCCTACAATGAGCAGTTCTTC. It yields the protein CASSSSGGAYNEQFF. Together with reference TRBV28 and TRBJ2-1, the CDR3 gives the full variable domain: DVKVTQSSRYLVKRTGEKVFLECVQDMDHENMFWYRQDPGLGLRLIYFSYDVKMKEKGDIPEGYSVSREKKERFSLILESASTNQTSMYLCASSSSGGAYNEQFFGPGTRLTVL.